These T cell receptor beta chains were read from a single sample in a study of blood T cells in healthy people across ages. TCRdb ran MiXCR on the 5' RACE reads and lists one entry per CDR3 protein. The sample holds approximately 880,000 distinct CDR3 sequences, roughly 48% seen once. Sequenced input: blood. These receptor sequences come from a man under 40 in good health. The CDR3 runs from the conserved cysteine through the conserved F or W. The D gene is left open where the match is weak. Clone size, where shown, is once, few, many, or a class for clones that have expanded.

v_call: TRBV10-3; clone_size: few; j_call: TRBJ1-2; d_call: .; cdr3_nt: TGTGCCACCGGACAGTCACCTAACTATGGCTACACCTTC; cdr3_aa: CATGQSPNYGYTF
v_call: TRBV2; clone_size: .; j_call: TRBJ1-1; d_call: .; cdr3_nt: TGTGCCAGCAGTACATCCCAGTGGGAAGCTTTCTTT; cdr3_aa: CASSTSQWEAFF
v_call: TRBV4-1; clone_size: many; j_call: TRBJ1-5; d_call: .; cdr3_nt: TGCGCCAGCAGCCAGTCCACGGGGTATCAGCCCCAGCATTTT; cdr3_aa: CASSQSTGYQPQHF
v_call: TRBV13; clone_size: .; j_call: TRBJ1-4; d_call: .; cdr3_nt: TGTGCCAGCAGCTTAAGGTGGGGTGACGAAAAACTGTTTTTT; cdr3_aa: CASSLRWGDEKLFF
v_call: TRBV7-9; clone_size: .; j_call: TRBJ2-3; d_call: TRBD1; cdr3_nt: TGTGCCAGCAGCTTAGGGGACAGAAACACAGATACGCAGTATTTT; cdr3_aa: CASSLGDRNTDTQYF
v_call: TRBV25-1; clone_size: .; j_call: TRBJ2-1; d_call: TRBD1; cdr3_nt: TGTGCCAGCAGTGGGGGACAGGGGGCGAGGAATGAGCAGTTCTTC; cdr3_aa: CASSGGQGARNEQFF
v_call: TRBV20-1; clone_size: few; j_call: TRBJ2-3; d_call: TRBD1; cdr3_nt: TGCGGTGCTAGAGATCCGGGACAGGGCGTTACAGATACGCAGTATTTT; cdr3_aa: CGARDPGQGVTDTQYF
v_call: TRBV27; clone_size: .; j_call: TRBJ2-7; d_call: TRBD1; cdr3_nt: TGTGCCAGCAGTTATGAGGGGGCGGGTTACGAGCAGTACTTC; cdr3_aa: CASSYEGAGYEQYF
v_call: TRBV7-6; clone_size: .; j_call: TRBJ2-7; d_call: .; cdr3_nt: TGTGCCAGCAGCTTAGAACAGGGTACCTACGAGCAGTACTTC; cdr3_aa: CASSLEQGTYEQYF
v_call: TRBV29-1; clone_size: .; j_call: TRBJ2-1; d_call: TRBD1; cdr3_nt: TGCAGCGTCGATCCCCGGACAGGGGGAAATGAGCAGTTCTTC; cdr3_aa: CSVDPRTGGNEQFF
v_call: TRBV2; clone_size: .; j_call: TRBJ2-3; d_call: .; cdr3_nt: TGTGCCACCAAGGGCCCAAGGGAGCCGCTCACAGATACGCAGTATTTT; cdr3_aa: CATKGPREPLTDTQYF
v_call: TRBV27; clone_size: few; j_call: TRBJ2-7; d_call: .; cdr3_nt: TGTGCCAGCAGTATAACAGTTTCTAGCTCCTACGAGCAGTACTTC; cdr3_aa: CASSITVSSSYEQYF
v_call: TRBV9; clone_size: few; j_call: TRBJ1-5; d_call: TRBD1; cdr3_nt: TGTGCCAGCAGCGTCGGGACAGGGTCGGGCAATCAGCCCCAGCATTTT; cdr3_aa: CASSVGTGSGNQPQHF
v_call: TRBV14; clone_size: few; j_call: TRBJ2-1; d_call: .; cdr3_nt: TGTGCCAGCAGCCAAGACAGGGTCCGATACAATGAGCAGTTCTTC; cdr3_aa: CASSQDRVRYNEQFF
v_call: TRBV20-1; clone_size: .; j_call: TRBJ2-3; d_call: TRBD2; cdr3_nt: TGCAGTGCTAGTAGCGGGGGGTCAGATACGCAGTATTTT; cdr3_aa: CSASSGGSDTQYF
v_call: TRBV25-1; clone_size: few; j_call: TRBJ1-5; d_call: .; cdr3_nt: TGTGCCAGCAGTGAACTCGGGGTGTTGGAGCCCCAGCATTTT; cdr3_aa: CASSELGVLEPQHF